These T cell receptor beta chains were read from a single sample in a study of T cell responses to AZD1222 COVID-19 vaccine. The assay was immunoSEQ multiplex PCR, and TCRdb's table has in-frame clones only and misses some. The data contain some 140,000 clones, roughly 90% of them singletons. This specimen consisted of peripheral blood, obtained on day 0 of AZD1222 vaccination. These receptors came from an adult in good health. CDR3s include the opening cysteine and the closing phenylalanine or tryptophan. Fields, in order: clone size, D gene, J gene, V gene, CDR3 protein, CDR3 DNA. D genes are given only for firm matches. Clone size is stated in some rows and not others, as once, few, many or a class when expanded.

clone_size: -; d_call: TRBD1; j_call: TRBJ2-2; v_call: TRBV6-4; cdr3_aa: CASSDSIDRGTNTGELFF; cdr3_nt: TGTGCCAGCAGTGACTCGATAGACAGGGGTACGAACACCGGGGAGCTGTTTTTT
clone_size: -; d_call: TRBD1; j_call: TRBJ1-6; v_call: TRBV6-2/TRBV6-3; cdr3_aa: CASSQWDSQNSPLHF; cdr3_nt: TGTGCCAGCAGCCAGTGGGACAGCCAGAATTCACCCCTCCACTTT
clone_size: -; d_call: -; j_call: TRBJ1-5; v_call: TRBV11-2; cdr3_aa: CASSRGFNQPQHF; cdr3_nt: TGTGCCAGCAGCCGTGGGTTTAATCAGCCCCAGCATTTT
clone_size: -; d_call: TRBD1; j_call: TRBJ1-4; v_call: TRBV5-4; cdr3_aa: CASSWTGESEKLFF; cdr3_nt: TGTGCCAGCAGCTGGACAGGGGAGAGTGAAAAACTGTTTTTT
clone_size: -; d_call: -; j_call: TRBJ2-3; v_call: TRBV15; cdr3_aa: CATSVWSGDTQYF; cdr3_nt: TGTGCCACCAGCGTTTGGTCGGGAGATACGCAGTATTTT
clone_size: -; d_call: -; j_call: TRBJ1-3; v_call: TRBV5-1; cdr3_aa: CASSSEGIQKFSGNTIYF; cdr3_nt: TGCGCCAGCAGCTCAGAAGGGATTCAGAAATTCTCTGGAAACACCATATATTTT
clone_size: -; d_call: TRBD1; j_call: TRBJ2-3; v_call: TRBV28; cdr3_aa: CASSETGGSTDTQYF; cdr3_nt: TGTGCCAGCAGTGAAACAGGGGGAAGCACAGATACGCAGTATTTT
clone_size: -; d_call: -; j_call: TRBJ2-1; v_call: TRBV6-5; cdr3_aa: CASSRQGGTYNEQFF; cdr3_nt: TGTGCCAGCAGTCGGCAGGGTGGCACCTACAATGAGCAGTTCTTC
clone_size: once; d_call: -; j_call: TRBJ1-2; v_call: TRBV10-3; cdr3_aa: CAISEQSNYGYTF; cdr3_nt: TGTGCCATCAGTGAGCAAAGCAACTATGGCTACACCTTC
clone_size: -; d_call: -; j_call: TRBJ1-1; v_call: TRBV2; cdr3_aa: CALPSGGNTEAFF; cdr3_nt: TGTGCCCTACCGTCGGGGGGGAACACTGAAGCTTTCTTT
clone_size: -; d_call: -; j_call: TRBJ2-5; v_call: TRBV15; cdr3_aa: CATSRVGFGYKQETQYF; cdr3_nt: TGTGCCACCAGCAGAGTTGGTTTCGGCTATAAACAAGAGACCCAGTACTTC
clone_size: -; d_call: TRBD2; j_call: TRBJ2-1; v_call: TRBV19; cdr3_aa: CASSDPGLAGVHEQFF; cdr3_nt: TGTGCCAGTAGTGACCCCGGACTAGCGGGAGTTCATGAGCAGTTCTTC
clone_size: -; d_call: TRBD2; j_call: TRBJ2-1; v_call: TRBV7-6; cdr3_aa: CASSPTSGRSYNEQFF; cdr3_nt: TGTGCCAGCAGCCCAACTAGCGGGCGCTCCTACAATGAGCAGTTCTTC
clone_size: -; d_call: -; j_call: TRBJ2-2; v_call: TRBV5-6; cdr3_aa: CASSLGRGVFSGELFF; cdr3_nt: TGTGCCAGCAGCTTGGGCAGGGGAGTTTTTTCCGGGGAGCTGTTTTTT
clone_size: -; d_call: -; j_call: TRBJ1-1; v_call: TRBV12-3/TRBV12-4; cdr3_aa: CASSLSSAFEAFF; cdr3_nt: TGTGCCAGCAGTTTAAGCTCCGCCTTTGAAGCTTTCTTT
clone_size: -; d_call: -; j_call: TRBJ1-1; v_call: TRBV5-5; cdr3_aa: CASSPAVRGPEAFF; cdr3_nt: TGTGCCAGCAGCCCCGCGGTTCGGGGGCCTGAAGCTTTCTTT
clone_size: -; d_call: TRBD2; j_call: TRBJ2-2; v_call: TRBV27; cdr3_aa: CASSVGLVGGELFF; cdr3_nt: TGTGCCAGCAGTGTGGGACTAGTTGGCGGGGAGCTGTTTTTT
clone_size: -; d_call: -; j_call: TRBJ1-5; v_call: TRBV7-8; cdr3_aa: CASSQGLVHNQPQHF; cdr3_nt: TGTGCCAGCAGCCAGGGACTGGTACACAATCAGCCCCAGCATTTT
clone_size: -; d_call: -; j_call: TRBJ2-5; v_call: TRBV30; cdr3_aa: CAWSVGQFETQYF; cdr3_nt: TGTGCCTGGAGTGTTGGACAGTTCGAGACCCAGTACTTC
clone_size: -; d_call: -; j_call: TRBJ1-6; v_call: TRBV9; cdr3_aa: CASSVGGVESPLHF; cdr3_nt: TGTGCCAGCAGCGTAGGCGGGGTTGAGTCACCCCTCCACTTT
clone_size: -; d_call: -; j_call: TRBJ1-2; v_call: TRBV30; cdr3_aa: CALGTPKRHYGYTF; cdr3_nt: TGTGCCTTAGGGACACCCAAAAGGCACTATGGCTACACCTTC
clone_size: -; d_call: TRBD2; j_call: TRBJ2-1; v_call: TRBV6-5; cdr3_aa: CASRKSGTSTNEQFF; cdr3_nt: TGTGCCAGCAGAAAAAGCGGGACCTCTACAAATGAGCAGTTCTTC